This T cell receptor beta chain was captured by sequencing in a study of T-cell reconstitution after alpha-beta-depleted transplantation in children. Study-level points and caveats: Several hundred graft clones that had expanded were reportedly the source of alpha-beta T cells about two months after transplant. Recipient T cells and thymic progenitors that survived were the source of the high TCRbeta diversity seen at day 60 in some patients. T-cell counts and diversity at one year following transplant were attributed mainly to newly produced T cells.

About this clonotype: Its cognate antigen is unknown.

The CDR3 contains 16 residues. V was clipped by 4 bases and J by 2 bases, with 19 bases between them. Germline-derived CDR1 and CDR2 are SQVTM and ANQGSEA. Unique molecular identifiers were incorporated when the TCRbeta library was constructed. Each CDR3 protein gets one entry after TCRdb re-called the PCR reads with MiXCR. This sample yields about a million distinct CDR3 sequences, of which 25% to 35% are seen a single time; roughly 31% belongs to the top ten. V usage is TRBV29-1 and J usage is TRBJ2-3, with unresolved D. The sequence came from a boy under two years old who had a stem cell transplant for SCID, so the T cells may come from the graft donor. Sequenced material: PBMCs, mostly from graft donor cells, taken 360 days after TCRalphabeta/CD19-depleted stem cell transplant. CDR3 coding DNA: TGCAGCGTTGCTGGGCGGAGTTCGCTCAACACAGATACGCAGTATTTT. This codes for CSVAGRSSLNTDTQYF.